These 24 T cell receptor beta chains share one sample of origin, sequenced in a study of Ad26.COV2.S vaccination and SARS-CoV-2 variants. Sequenced by immunoSEQ multiplex PCR; TCRdb stores in-frame clones only, minus some. There are a few hundred thousand clones in the sample; more than 80% occur only once, and 12% lies in the top ten. As to treatment: 19 received Ad26.COV2.S at low or high dose, single or two shots; about 5 received placebo; per-sample allocation not given. Material that was analyzed had been drawn on day 63 after the first vaccine or placebo injection. The input for sequencing was peripheral blood, taken in a trial of Ad26.COV2.S vaccine versus placebo. The receptors were sampled from a person between 18 and 65 years old who received the Ad26.COV2.S COVID-19 vaccine or a placebo.

The rearrangement joins TRBV2 to TRBJ1-6; D unclear. V lost 4 bases and J 5 bases, leaving 9 bases between the germline ends. CDR1 SNHLY and CDR2 FYNNEI come from the germline V gene. This CDR3 spans 14 amino acids. The CDR3 loop reads CASSVRNDNSPLHF. The CDR3 nucleotides read TGTGCCAGCAGTGTCAGGAACGATAATTCACCCCTCCACTTT.

This sequence joins TRBV27 and TRBJ2-5; 10 bases fit TRBD2. J gave up 5 bases and V 2 bases, and 5 bases lay outside the gene matches. The germline V gene has CDR1 MNHEY and CDR2 SMNVEV (reference sequence). There are 15 residues in the CDR3. The CDR3, as DNA: TGTGCCAGCAGTTTACTAGCGGGAGCAGTTGAGACCCAGTACTTC. It specifies CASSLLAGAVETQYF.

This clone was seen a handful of times. The genes are TRBV7-3 and TRBJ2-5, with 11 bases aligning to TRBD1. V dropped 5 bases and J dropped 5; count of bases not matched to a gene: 7. The CDR3 is made up of 15 amino acids. Germline assignment: CDR1 SGHTA and CDR2 FQGTGA. CDR3 DNA: TGTGCCAGCAGCGCGGGGACAGGGGGTCGTGAGACCCAGTACTTC. Translated: CASSAGTGGRETQYF.

The rearrangement joins TRBV5-4 to TRBJ2-3; no reliable D call. With 4 bases removed from V and 4 bases from J, the gap between germline ends came to 16 bases. The CDR3 consists of 15 residues. In germline, CDR1 is SGHNT, CDR2 YYREEE (reference sequence). CDR3 nucleotide sequence: TGTGCCAGCAGCCACCCGAATACTCCACCAGATACGCAGTATTTT. It translates to CASSHPNTPPDTQYF.

The chain links TRBV6-6 to TRBJ1-5; D unresolved. CDR1 and CDR2 from the germline V gene are MNHNY and SVGAGI (reference sequence). The CDR3 has 13 residues. V was clipped by 0 bases and J by 4 bases, with 4 bases between them. The CDR3 loop is CASSYSANQPQHF. In nucleotides, the CDR3 is TGTGCCAGCAGTTACTCCGCTAATCAGCCCCAGCATTTT.

This clone was observed a single time. The CDR3 sequence: CASSSFLTFLPGNTIYF. The CDR3 nucleotides are TGTGCCAGCAGCTCCTTCCTCACATTCCTGCCTGGAAACACCATATATTTT. This chain uses TRBV7-2 with TRBJ1-3; D is ambiguous. The CDR3 consists of 17 residues. The germline V gene has CDR1 SGHTA and CDR2 FQGNSA. V lost 4 bases and J lost 2, with 18 bases in between. Drawing the rest from reference TRBV7-2 and TRBJ1-3, the complete variable domain is GAGVSQSPSNKVTEKGKDVELRCDPISGHTALYWYRQSLGQGLEFLIYFQGNSAPDKSGLPSDRFSAERTGGSVSTLTIQRTQQEDSAVYLCASSSFLTFLPGNTIYFGEGSWLTVV.

The chain couples TRBV6-6 to TRBJ2-7; D perhaps matches TRBD2 (5 bases). Between the trimmed V and J ends, which lost 0 bases and 2 bases, there was a span of 8 bases. The CDR3 is made up of 14 amino acids. The V gene's germline CDR1 is MNHNY and CDR2 SVGAGI (reference sequence). CDR3 coding DNA: TGTGCCAGCAGTTACTCGAGGGCAACCTACGAGCAGTACTTC. Its translation is CASSYSRATYEQYF.

The rearrangement links TRBV24-1 to TRBJ2-1, with D hard to call. The CDR3 loop spans 13 amino acids. CDR1 and CDR2 (germline): KGHDR, SFDVKD. Trimming took off 5 bases at V and 10 bases at J, with 14 bases between the two ends. CDR3 DNA sequence: TGTGCCACCAGTGTGGTAGCCTCGGACGAGCAGTTCTTC. Protein sequence: CATSVVASDEQFF.

The chain employs TRBV30 and TRBJ1-2; D might be TRBD1 (5 bases). The CDR3 loop spans 13 amino acids. Germline V gene data show CDR1 as GTSNPN and CDR2 as SVGIG (reference sequence). V gave up 3 bases and J gave up 7 bases, with 15 bases separating them. CDR3 coding DNA: TGTGCCTGGAGCCACGGGACCCCCGGTGGCTACACCTTC. Amino acids: CAWSHGTPGGYTF.

The chain joins TRBV29-1 to TRBJ2-3, with D possibly being TRBD2 (5 bases). V lost 5 bases and J 10 bases, leaving 16 bases between the germline ends. This CDR3 region has 12 residues. The germline CDR1 and CDR2 sequences are SQVTM and ANQGSEA. The CDR3 DNA is TGCAGCGTTAGAGGGAGTAGGTCTGCGCAGTATTTT. Translating it yields CSVRGSRSAQYF.

The J gene is TRBJ1-3, the V gene TRBV3-1 (or the pseudogene TRBV3-2); D uncertain. Germline-derived CDR1 and CDR2 are LGHDT and YNNKEL (reference sequence). V lost 1 base and J 0 bases, leaving 7 bases between the germline ends. The CDR3 extends over 15 amino acids. DNA for the CDR3: TGTGCCAGCAGCCAAGGACGGGTCTCTGGAAACACCATATATTTT. Protein product: CASSQGRVSGNTIYF.

The rearrangement uses TRBV7-9 and TRBJ2-5; the match to TRBD1 covers 9 bases. In germline, CDR1 is SEHNR, CDR2 FQNEAQ (reference sequence). This CDR3 spans 16 amino acids. J gave up 4 bases and V 5 bases, and 11 bases lay outside the gene matches. The CDR3 nucleotides are TGTGCCAGCAGCCAACTTCGGGCGACAGGGGGAGAGACCCAGTACTTC. As protein: CASSQLRATGGETQYF.

By proportion, this clone is medium-sized. The chain recombines TRBV3-1 (or the pseudogene TRBV3-2) with TRBJ2-7; D is ambiguous. Germline V lookup: CDR1 LGHDT, CDR2 YNNKEL (reference sequence). The CDR3 totals 14 residues. Trimming took 4 bases from V and 6 from J, leaving 16 bases between them. CDR3 sequence reads: CASSLSFYRTEQYF. The CDR3 nucleotides are TGTGCCAGCAGCCTATCATTTTACCGGACCGAGCAGTACTTC.

The gene calls are TRBV7-9 and TRBJ1-1, with TRBD1 matching over 10 bases. This CDR3 spans 15 amino acids. CDR1 is SEHNR, CDR2 FQNEAQ, per germline (reference sequence). Unmatched junction bases numbered 3, after V lost 4 bases and J lost 1 base. The CDR3 region is CASSSWDRGNTEAFF. In DNA, the CDR3 is TGTGCCAGCAGCTCTTGGGACAGGGGGAACACTGAAGCTTTCTTT.

The chain joins TRBV3-1 (or the pseudogene TRBV3-2) to TRBJ2-7; D is possibly TRBD1 or TRBD2 (5 bases each). The CDR3 sequence is 16 residues long. Germline V lookup: CDR1 LGHDT, CDR2 YNNKEL (reference sequence). Trimming shortened V by 4 bases and J by 6 bases, and 22 bases separated the two germline ends. CDR3 sequence (DNA): TGTGCCAGCAGCCCCAATTGGGGGAGTCGACCCGGCGAGCAGTACTTC. Translating gives CASSPNWGSRPGEQYF.

The chain has TRBV2 and TRBJ1-1; 9 bases align to TRBD1. The CDR3 length is 14 residues. Germline V gene lookup returns CDR1 SNHLY and CDR2 FYNNEI. J was trimmed by 4 bases and V by 5 bases; bases with no gene match: 5. CDR3 loop: CASSLGQGITEAFF. The CDR3 DNA is TGTGCCAGCAGTCTCGGACAGGGGATCACTGAAGCTTTCTTT.

Only one count was recorded for this clone. This chain connects TRBV7-2 to TRBJ2-7, with 7 bases lining up with TRBD2. CDR3 length: 15 amino acids. The junction had 8 bases not matched to a gene; V was cut back by 1 base and J by 5 bases. Germline V CDR1 and CDR2: SGHTA, FQGNSA. As DNA, the CDR3 is TGTGCCAGCAGCTTAGTGGCTAGCGGAAGCCACGAGCAGTACTTC. This gives the protein CASSLVASGSHEQYF.

This sequence joins TRBV28 and TRBJ1-1; D uncertain. Germline V gene lookup returns CDR1 MDHEN and CDR2 SYDVKM. V was cut by 7 bases and J by 1 base, with 16 bases left in between. There are 15 residues in the CDR3. DNA of the CDR3: TGTGCCAGCACGTTTAGTAGCGCGGCGAACACTGAAGCTTTCTTT. This sequence encodes CASTFSSAANTEAFF.

V usage is TRBV6-5 and J usage is TRBJ2-3; D gene ambiguous. The CDR3 totals 11 residues. Germline V gene lookup returns CDR1 MNHEY and CDR2 SVGAGI. V was cut by 6 bases and J by 2 bases, with 3 bases left in between. The CDR3 DNA is TGTGCCAGCAGGGTCACAGATACGCAGTATTTT. Its translation: CASRVTDTQYF.

This clone occurred many times. The V and J genes are TRBV2 and TRBJ2-7, with 8 positions matching TRBD2. Unmatched junction bases numbered 8, after V lost 8 bases and J lost 2 bases. CDR1 and CDR2 from the germline V gene are SNHLY and FYNNEI. There are 14 residues in the CDR3. The chain's CDR3 is CASRGGFPPYEQYF. CDR3 DNA: TGTGCCAGCCGGGGGGGCTTTCCCCCCTACGAGCAGTACTTC.

The chain is built from TRBV5-1 and TRBJ1-2; 7 nucleotides align to TRBD1. The germline gives CDR1 SGHRS, CDR2 YFSETQ. The ends lost 3 bases at V and 4 bases at J; junction bases unmatched: 9. CDR3 length equals 15 residues. CDR3 nucleotide sequence: TGCGCCAGCAGCTGGGGACAGCCTCAAACCTATGGCTACACCTTC. Translated, it gives CASSWGQPQTYGYTF.

A remark on this clone: The sample has other DNA sequences that encode this CDR3 too. The CDR3 protein is CASSLQGYEQYF. DNA for the CDR3: TGTGCCAGCAGCTTACAGGGTTACGAGCAGTACTTC. V is TRBV11-2 and J is TRBJ2-7; tentatively, D is TRBD1 (5 bases). CDR3 size: 12 residues. The germline gives CDR1 SGHAT, CDR2 FQNNGV. The germline V and J ends were trimmed by 2 bases and 4 bases, with 6 bases remaining between them.

The rearrangement uses TRBV2 and TRBJ2-7; D may match TRBD1 or TRBD2 (5 bases each). There are 17 residues in the CDR3. The V end was cut by 1 base, the J end by 0 bases, with 16 bases between. Germline V gene data show CDR1 as SNHLY and CDR2 as FYNNEI. CDR3: CASSEEGGTPSSYEQYF. The CDR3, as DNA: TGTGCCAGCAGTGAAGAAGGTGGGACCCCGAGCTCCTACGAGCAGTACTTC.

The CDR3, as DNA: TGTGCCAGCAGCGGGTGGGGAAACACCGGGGAGCTGTTTTTT. Its protein product is CASSGWGNTGELFF. The chain joins TRBV7-9 to TRBJ2-2, with D unresolved. The germline V and J ends were trimmed by 5 bases and 2 bases, with 9 bases remaining between them. The CDR3 is made up of 14 amino acids. Germline V lookup: CDR1 SEHNR, CDR2 FQNEAQ (reference sequence).